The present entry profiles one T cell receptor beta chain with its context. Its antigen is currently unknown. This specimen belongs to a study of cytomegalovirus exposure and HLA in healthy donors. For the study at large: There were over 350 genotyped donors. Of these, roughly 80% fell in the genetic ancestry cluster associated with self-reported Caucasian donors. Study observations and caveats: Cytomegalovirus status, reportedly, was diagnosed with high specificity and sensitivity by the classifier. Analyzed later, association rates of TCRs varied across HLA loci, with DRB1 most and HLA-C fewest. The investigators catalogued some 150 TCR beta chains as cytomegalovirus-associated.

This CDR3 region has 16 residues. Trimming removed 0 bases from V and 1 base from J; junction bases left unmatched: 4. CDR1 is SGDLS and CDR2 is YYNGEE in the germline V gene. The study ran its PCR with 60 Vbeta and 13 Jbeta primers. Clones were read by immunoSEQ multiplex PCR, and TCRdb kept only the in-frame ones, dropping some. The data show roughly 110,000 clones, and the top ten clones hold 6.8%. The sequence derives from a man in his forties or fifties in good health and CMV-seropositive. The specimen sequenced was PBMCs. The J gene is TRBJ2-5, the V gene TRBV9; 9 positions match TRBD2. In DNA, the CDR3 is TGTGCCAGCAGCGTAGGGGCTAGCGGGACCCAAGAGACCCAGTACTTC. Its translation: CASSVGASGTQETQYF. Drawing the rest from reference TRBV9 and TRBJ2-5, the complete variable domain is DSGVTQTPKHLITATGQRVTLRCSPRSGDLSVYWYQQSLDQGLQFLIQYYNGEERAKGNILERFSAQQFPDLHSELNLSSLELGDSALYFCASSVGASGTQETQYFGPGTRLLVL.